One sample yielded the 9 T cell receptor beta chains listed below, sequenced in a study of T cell changes during pregnancy in multiple sclerosis. TCRdb keeps only in-frame clones here, not all; method: immunoSEQ multiplex PCR. Among around 43,000 clones listed, roughly 92% were seen once. Sequenced here: CD4+ T cells from peripheral blood mononuclear cells, sampled before pregnancy. The source of these receptors is a female donor with multiple sclerosis, enrolled in a pregnancy study.

This sequence joins TRBV15 and TRBJ2-1, with 9 bases lining up with TRBD2. CDR3 size: 15 residues. Looked up from germline, CDR1 is LNHNV and CDR2 is YYDKDF (reference sequence). J gave up 4 bases and V 4 bases, and 5 bases lay outside the gene matches. CDR3 DNA: TGTGCCACCAGCATGTTACTAGCGGGTTACAATGAGCAGTTCTTC. Translation gives CATSMLLAGYNEQFF.

The chain uses TRBV10-3 and TRBJ2-2, with D perhaps matching TRBD2 (6 bases). V lost 0 bases to trimming and J lost 6 bases, with 14 bases between them. CDR1 is ENHRY, CDR2 SYGVKD, per germline. CDR3 size: 16 residues. CDR3 coding DNA: TGTGCCATCAGTGAGTCGGCGACTAGTACGGCCGGGGAGCTGTTTTTT. It specifies CAISESATSTAGELFF.

The chain joins TRBV12-5 to TRBJ2-7, with TRBD1 matching over 8 bases. CDR1 is LGHNT and CDR2 is FRNRAP in the germline V gene. V gave up 4 bases and J gave up 5 bases; unmatched junction bases: 4. CDR3 length: 13 amino acids. CDR3 bases: TGTGCTAGTGGTTCCGACAGGGGCCACGAGCAGTACTTC. Its protein product is CASGSDRGHEQYF.

The chain joins TRBV25-1 to TRBJ1-2; D unresolved. The CDR3 is 13 amino acids. V shed 4 bases and J shed 8 bases, with 14 bases lying between them. Germline loops: CDR1 MGHDK, CDR2 SYGVNS. CDR3 sequence: CASSVPGVPGYTF. In DNA form, the CDR3 reads TGTGCCAGCAGTGTGCCCGGGGTCCCCGGCTACACCTTC.

The chain joins TRBV28 to TRBJ2-7, with TRBD2 identical over 11 bases. Germline assignment: CDR1 MDHEN and CDR2 SYDVKM. Trimming removed 3 bases from V and 3 bases from J; junction bases left unmatched: 4. The CDR3 runs 15 residues. The CDR3 spells CASSLTGTSGYEQYF. The CDR3 DNA follows: TGTGCCAGCAGTTTGACCGGGACTAGCGGCTACGAGCAGTACTTC.

V usage is TRBV15 and J usage is TRBJ2-7; 8 nucleotides line up with TRBD2. The germline V gene has CDR1 LNHNV and CDR2 YYDKDF (reference sequence). This CDR3 spans 20 amino acids. V gave up 0 bases and J gave up 0 bases; unmatched junction bases: 16. CDR3 sequence: CATSRDVRSPGTRASYEQYF. CDR3 DNA sequence: TGTGCCACCAGCAGAGACGTTAGATCCCCCGGGACTAGAGCCTCCTACGAGCAGTACTTC.

This chain links TRBV11-2 with TRBJ2-1; 12 bases are shared with TRBD2. From germline, CDR1 is SGHAT and CDR2 FQNNGV. J gave up 2 bases and V 1 base, and 6 bases lay outside the gene matches. This CDR3 has 18 amino acids. For the CDR3, the DNA is TGTGCCAGCAGCTTAGTCCTAGCGGGAGGGCCTGCCTACAATGAGCAGTTCTTC. Amino acids: CASSLVLAGGPAYNEQFF.

This clone was seen more than once but under ten times. The chain employs TRBV19 and TRBJ1-1, with unresolved D. The length of the CDR3 is 14 residues. Deletions cut 3 bases from V and 1 base from J, with 9 bases between. Germline V CDR1 and CDR2: LNHDA, SQIVND (reference sequence). DNA for the CDR3: TGTGCCAGTAGTATTCGGTCGAAGAACACTGAAGCTTTCTTT. Translation gives CASSIRSKNTEAFF.

This clone is a singleton in its sample. J is TRBJ2-5 and V is TRBV10-3, with D perhaps TRBD2 (6 bases). V was cut by 10 bases and J by 5 bases, with 23 bases left in between. CDR3 length: 15 amino acids. CDR1 is ENHRY and CDR2 is SYGVKD in the germline V gene. The CDR3 sequence is CATRSGPGRGETQYF. In nucleotides, the CDR3 is TGTGCCACCAGGAGCGGGCCGGGGAGAGGGGAGACCCAGTACTTC.